This entry describes one TCR beta chain. The antigen remains undetermined. Using immunoSEQ multiplex PCR, the repertoire was profiled, and TCRdb retains in-frame clones only, with some absent. The sample holds under 85,000 clones, about 88% seen once. Germline values: CDR1 SQVTM, CDR2 ANQGSEA. There are 13 residues in the CDR3. Deletions cut 4 bases from V and 6 bases from J, with 15 bases between. The entry originates in a study of OX40 agonist ivuxolimab in advanced cancers. Study background: Patients enrolled in dose escalation were diagnosed with hepatocellular carcinoma, melanoma, renal cell or head and neck cancer.

Study-wide findings and caveats: Clonal expansion from baseline to week 6 occurred in both CD4+ and CD8+ T cells. Patients who responded partially at 0.1-3.0 mg/kg showed clonal expansion ranking among the lowest. Nonresponders, in some cases, also had low normalized T-cell clonal expansion.

The sequence was collected from an adult with an advanced solid tumor such as melanoma, head and neck, liver or kidney cancer. V is TRBV29-1 and J is TRBJ1-1; no reliable D call. Sequencing used CD4+ or CD8+ T cells sorted from blood, obtained in a trial of the OX40 agonist ivuxolimab. The DNA of the CDR3 is TGCAGCGTTGGCGCCAGATTGGACTCTGAAGCTTTCTTT. Protein: CSVGARLDSEAFF. Combining the CDR3 with reference TRBV29-1 and TRBJ1-1 gives the whole variable domain SAVISQKPSRDICQRGTSLTIQCQVDSQVTMMFWYRQQPGQSLTLIATANQGSEATYESGFVIDKFPISRPNLTFSTLTVSNMSPEDSSIYLCSVGARLDSEAFFGQGTRLTVV.